This passage covers 11 T cell receptor beta chains from one sample sequenced in a study of T cell responses to AZD1222 COVID-19 vaccine (dated by TCRdb to the early 2020s). The library was obtained by the immunoSEQ multiplex PCR assay. TCRdb obtained this table from immuneACCESS and retained in-frame rearrangements with V and J assigned. These tables miss some clones; where compared with another copy, unresolved V genes account for less than half of the shortfall, and the remainder is unexplained. The sample table holds around 130,000 clones, of which about nine tenths were seen once. The biggest ten clones account for roughly a tenth of the sample. Reading the label with the study, this specimen's time point is: about 28 days (+/-7) after the second vaccine dose. The sequences come from peripheral blood, collected 28 days after the second AZD1222 dose. The receptors originated from an adult who received the AZD1222 COVID-19 vaccine.

This clone has just one count. The CDR3 reads CSVVASGIGTDTQYF. DNA of the CDR3: TGCAGCGTTGTGGCTAGCGGGATAGGGACAGATACGCAGTATTTT. J is TRBJ2-3 and V is TRBV29-1, with 9 bases fitting TRBD2. Germline V gene data show CDR1 as SQVTM and CDR2 as ANQGSEA. The junction had 8 bases not matched to a gene; V was cut back by 4 bases and J by 3 bases. This CDR3 has 15 amino acids.

V usage is TRBV29-1 and J usage is TRBJ1-1; 10 positions match TRBD1. The germline CDR1 and CDR2 sequences are SQVTM and ANQGSEA. This CDR3 comprises 13 residues. V gave up 3 bases and J gave up 8 bases; unmatched junction bases: 6. The CDR3 DNA is TGCAGCGTTGACGGGGACAGGGGAGGGGAAGCTTTCTTT. This sequence encodes CSVDGDRGGEAFF.

The chain carries TRBV18 and TRBJ1-2; 9 bases fit TRBD1. There are 15 residues in the CDR3. The junction had 7 bases not matched to a gene; V was cut back by 6 bases and J by 2 bases. Looked up from germline, CDR1 is KGHSH and CDR2 is LQKENI. This chain's CDR3 is CASSFDRGSNYGYTF. For the CDR3, the DNA is TGTGCCAGCTCCTTCGACAGGGGGTCCAACTATGGCTACACCTTC.

V gene TRBV2 combines with J gene TRBJ1-3; D ambiguous. The V gene's germline CDR1 is SNHLY and CDR2 FYNNEI. The CDR3 contains 14 residues. The ends were cut back, 0 bases at V and 5 bases at J, with 8 bases in the middle. CDR3 sequence reads: CASSEAGTRNTIYF. DNA of the CDR3: TGTGCCAGCAGTGAAGCCGGCACCCGAAACACCATATATTTT.

The chain carries TRBV25-1 and TRBJ2-5, with TRBD2 matching over 8 bases. V gave up 8 bases and J gave up 1 base; unmatched junction bases: 12. This CDR3 region has 16 residues. Germline V gene lookup returns CDR1 MGHDK and CDR2 SYGVNS. The CDR3 region is CASGRIAGRLQETQYF. The CDR3 nucleotides are TGTGCCAGCGGACGTATAGCGGGGCGCCTCCAAGAGACCCAGTACTTC.

Here the CDR3 reads CASSFGQGAPANEKLFF. CDR3 DNA: TGTGCCAGCAGCTTTGGACAGGGGGCGCCAGCTAATGAAAAACTGTTTTTT. The J gene is TRBJ1-4, the V gene TRBV11-2; TRBD1 matches at 11 bases. Per germline, CDR1 SGHAT and CDR2 FQNNGV. CDR3 length: 17 amino acids. The V and J ends lost 3 bases and 3 bases, in that order; junction bases with no gene match: 6.

The chain employs TRBV29-1 and TRBJ1-1, with D tentatively TRBD1 (6 bases). The V end lost 6 bases, the J end lost 1 base, and 12 bases lay between the germline ends. Germline V gene sequence: CDR1 SQVTM, CDR2 ANQGSEA. This CDR3 is built from 13 residues. CDR3 bases: TGCAGCGTCGTTAGGACAGAGAACACTGAAGCTTTCTTT. It encodes CSVVRTENTEAFF.

The chain recombines TRBV5-1 with TRBJ1-1, with 8 bases identical to TRBD1. From germline, CDR1 is SGHRS and CDR2 YFSETQ. After removal of 2 bases from V and 1 base from J, the junction contained 4 bases not matched to a gene. The CDR3 length is 15 residues. In DNA form, the CDR3 reads TGCGCCAGCAGCTTACAGGGGGAGTGGAACACTGAAGCTTTCTTT. Translated: CASSLQGEWNTEAFF.

V gene TRBV10-1 combines with J gene TRBJ2-3; 10 nucleotides line up with TRBD2. The junction had 5 bases not matched to a gene; V was cut back by 3 bases and J by 5 bases. The CDR3 has 15 amino acids. The V gene's germline CDR1 is WNHNN and CDR2 SYGVQD (reference sequence). The CDR3 is CASSDLLAGRDTQYF. In nucleotides, the CDR3 is TGCGCCAGCAGTGATCTACTAGCGGGGCGAGATACGCAGTATTTT.

The chain combines TRBV6-1 with TRBJ2-3; TRBD1 or TRBD2 may be the D gene (6 bases each). The CDR3 loop spans 16 amino acids. CDR1 is MNHNS and CDR2 is SASEGT in the germline V gene. V lost 4 bases and J lost 1, with 15 bases in between. The CDR3 DNA is TGTGCCAGCAGTGCCGCCTCCGGGGGCCGCACAGATACGCAGTATTTT. It is translated as CASSAASGGRTDTQYF.

With regard to this clone: The same CDR3 can be traced to other DNA sequences in this sample. The genes are TRBV5-1 and TRBJ1-2, with D hard to call. CDR3 length: 12 amino acids. Trimming removed 0 bases at V and 5 bases at J, with 5 bases between. Germline V gene lookup returns CDR1 SGHRS and CDR2 YFSETQ. Here the CDR3 DNA reads TGCGCCAGCAGCTTGGAGGATTATGGCTACACCTTC. Its translation: CASSLEDYGYTF.